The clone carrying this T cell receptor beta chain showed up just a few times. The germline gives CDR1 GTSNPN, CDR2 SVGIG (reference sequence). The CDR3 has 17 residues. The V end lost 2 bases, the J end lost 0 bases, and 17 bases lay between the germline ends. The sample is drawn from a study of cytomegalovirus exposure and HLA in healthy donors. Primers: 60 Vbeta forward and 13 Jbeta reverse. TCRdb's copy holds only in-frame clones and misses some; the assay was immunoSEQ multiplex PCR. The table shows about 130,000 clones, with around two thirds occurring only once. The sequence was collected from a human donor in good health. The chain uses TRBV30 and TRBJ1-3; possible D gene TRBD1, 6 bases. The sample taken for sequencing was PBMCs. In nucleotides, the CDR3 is TGTGCCTGGAGTATAACAGGGCGTTGGAACTCTGGAAACACCATATATTTT. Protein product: CAWSITGRWNSGNTIYF.